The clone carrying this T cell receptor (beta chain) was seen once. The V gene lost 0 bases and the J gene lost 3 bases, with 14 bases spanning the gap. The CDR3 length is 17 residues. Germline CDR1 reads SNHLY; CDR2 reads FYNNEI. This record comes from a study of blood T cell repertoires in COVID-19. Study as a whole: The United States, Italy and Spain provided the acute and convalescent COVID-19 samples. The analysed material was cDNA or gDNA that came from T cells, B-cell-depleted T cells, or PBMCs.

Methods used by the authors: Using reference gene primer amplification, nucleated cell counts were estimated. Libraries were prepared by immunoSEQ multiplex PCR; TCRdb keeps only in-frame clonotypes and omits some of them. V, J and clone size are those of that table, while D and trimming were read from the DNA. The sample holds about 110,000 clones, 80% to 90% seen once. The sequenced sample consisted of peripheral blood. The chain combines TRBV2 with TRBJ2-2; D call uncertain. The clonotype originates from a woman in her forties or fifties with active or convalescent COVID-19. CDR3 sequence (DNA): TGTGCCAGCAGTGAAGCTCTGCCTAGATATCACACCGGGGAGCTGTTTTTT. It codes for CASSEALPRYHTGELFF. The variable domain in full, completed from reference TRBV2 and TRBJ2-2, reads EPEVTQTPSHQVTQMGQEVILRCVPISNHLYFYWYRQILGQKVEFLVSFYNNEISEKSEIFDDQFSVERPDGSNFTLKIRSTKLEDSAMYFCASSEALPRYHTGELFFGEGSRLTVL.